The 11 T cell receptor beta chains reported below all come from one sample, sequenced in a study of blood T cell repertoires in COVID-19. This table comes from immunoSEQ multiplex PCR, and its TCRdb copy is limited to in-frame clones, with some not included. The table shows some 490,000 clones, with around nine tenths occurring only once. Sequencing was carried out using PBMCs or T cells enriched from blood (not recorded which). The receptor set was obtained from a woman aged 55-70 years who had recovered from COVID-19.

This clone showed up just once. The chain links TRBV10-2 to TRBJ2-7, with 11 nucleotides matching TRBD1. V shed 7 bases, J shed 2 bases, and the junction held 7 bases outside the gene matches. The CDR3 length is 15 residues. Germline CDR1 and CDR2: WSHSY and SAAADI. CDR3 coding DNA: TGCGCCAGCAACGTGGACAGGGGGCATGCCTACGAGCAGTACGTC. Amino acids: CASNVDRGHAYEQYV.

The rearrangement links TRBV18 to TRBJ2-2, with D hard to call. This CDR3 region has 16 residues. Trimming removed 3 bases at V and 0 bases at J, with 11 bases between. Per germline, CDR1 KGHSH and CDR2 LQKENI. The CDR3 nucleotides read TGTGCCAGCTCACCTCGCCTAATTGCGAACACCGGGGAGCTGTTTTTT. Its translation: CASSPRLIANTGELFF.

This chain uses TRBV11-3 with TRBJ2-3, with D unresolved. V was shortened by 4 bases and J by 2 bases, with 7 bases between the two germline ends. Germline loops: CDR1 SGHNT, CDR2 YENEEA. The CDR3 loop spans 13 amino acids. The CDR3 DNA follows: TGTGCCAGCAGCTCCCCCTACACAGATACGCAGTATTTT. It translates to CASSSPYTDTQYF.

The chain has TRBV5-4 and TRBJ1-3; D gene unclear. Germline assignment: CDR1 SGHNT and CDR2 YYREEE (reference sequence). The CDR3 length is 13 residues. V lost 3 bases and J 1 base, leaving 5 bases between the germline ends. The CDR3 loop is CASSSGSGNTIYF. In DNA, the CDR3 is TGTGCCAGCAGCTCGGGGTCTGGAAACACCATATATTTT.

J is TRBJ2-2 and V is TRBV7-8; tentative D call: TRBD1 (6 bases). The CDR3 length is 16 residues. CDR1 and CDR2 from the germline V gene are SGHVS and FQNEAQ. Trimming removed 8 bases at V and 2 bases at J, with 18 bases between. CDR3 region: CASSRGRKTNTGELFF. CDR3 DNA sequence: TGTGCCAGCTCCAGGGGCCGTAAGACTAACACCGGGGAGCTGTTTTTT.

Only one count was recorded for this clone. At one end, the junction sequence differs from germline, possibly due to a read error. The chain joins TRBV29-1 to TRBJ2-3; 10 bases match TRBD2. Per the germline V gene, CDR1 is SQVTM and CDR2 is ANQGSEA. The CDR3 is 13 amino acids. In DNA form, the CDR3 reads TGCAGCGTTCGTTCTGCTAGCGGGGGAACGGACCGATTT. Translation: CSVRSASGGTDRF.

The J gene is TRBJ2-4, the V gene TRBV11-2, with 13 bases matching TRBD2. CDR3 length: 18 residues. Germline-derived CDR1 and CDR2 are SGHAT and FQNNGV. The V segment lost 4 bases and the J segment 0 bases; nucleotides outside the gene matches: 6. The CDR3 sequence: CASSSGLAGPLAKNIQYF. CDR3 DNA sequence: TGTGCCAGCAGCTCGGGACTAGCGGGACCCCTAGCCAAAAACATTCAGTACTTC.

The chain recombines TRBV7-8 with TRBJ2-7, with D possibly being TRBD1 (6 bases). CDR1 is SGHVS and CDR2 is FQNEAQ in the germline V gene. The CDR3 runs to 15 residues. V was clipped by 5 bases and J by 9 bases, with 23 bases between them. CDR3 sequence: CASSAGGPGALGQYF. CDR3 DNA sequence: TGTGCCAGCAGCGCAGGCGGCCCAGGGGCCTTGGGGCAGTACTTC. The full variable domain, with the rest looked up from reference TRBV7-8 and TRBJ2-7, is GAGVSQSPRYKVAKRGQDVALRCDPISGHVSLFWYQQALGQGPEFLTYFQNEAQLDKSGLPSDRFFAERPEGSVSTLKIQRTQQEDSAVYLCASSAGGPGALGQYFGPGTRLTVT.

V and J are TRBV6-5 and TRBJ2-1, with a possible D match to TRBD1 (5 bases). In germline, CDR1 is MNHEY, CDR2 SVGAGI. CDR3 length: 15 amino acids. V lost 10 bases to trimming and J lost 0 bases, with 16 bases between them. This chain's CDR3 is CATFWGLNSYNEQFF. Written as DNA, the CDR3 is TGTGCCACCTTTTGGGGCCTAAACTCCTACAATGAGCAGTTCTTC.

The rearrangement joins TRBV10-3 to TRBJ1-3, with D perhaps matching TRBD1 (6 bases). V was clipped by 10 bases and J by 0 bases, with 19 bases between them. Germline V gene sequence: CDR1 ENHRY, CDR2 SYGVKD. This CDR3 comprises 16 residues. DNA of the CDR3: TGTGCCACGGCTCCCGGGACACAGCTCTCTGGAAACACCATATATTTT. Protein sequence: CATAPGTQLSGNTIYF.

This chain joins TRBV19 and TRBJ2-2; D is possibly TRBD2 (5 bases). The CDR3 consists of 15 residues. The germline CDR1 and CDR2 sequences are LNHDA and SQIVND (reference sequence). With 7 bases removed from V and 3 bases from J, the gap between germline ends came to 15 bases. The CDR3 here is CASMEDWSYTGELFF. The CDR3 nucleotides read TGTGCCAGTATGGAGGACTGGTCTTACACCGGGGAGCTGTTTTTT.